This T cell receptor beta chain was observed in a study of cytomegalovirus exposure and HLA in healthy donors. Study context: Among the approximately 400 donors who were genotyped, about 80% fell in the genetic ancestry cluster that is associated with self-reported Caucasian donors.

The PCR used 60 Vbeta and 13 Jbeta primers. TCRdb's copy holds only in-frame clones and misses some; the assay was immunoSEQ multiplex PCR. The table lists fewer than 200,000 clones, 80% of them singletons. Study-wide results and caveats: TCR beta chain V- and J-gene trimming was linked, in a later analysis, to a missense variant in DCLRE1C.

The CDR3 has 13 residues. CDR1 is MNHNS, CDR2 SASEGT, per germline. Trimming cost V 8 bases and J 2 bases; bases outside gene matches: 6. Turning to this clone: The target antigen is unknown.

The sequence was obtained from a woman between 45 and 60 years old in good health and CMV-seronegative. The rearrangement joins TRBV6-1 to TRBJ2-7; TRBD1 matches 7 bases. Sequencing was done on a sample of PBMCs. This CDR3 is CASGMGQPYEQYF. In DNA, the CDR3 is TGTGCCAGCGGAATGGGACAGCCCTACGAGCAGTACTTC.